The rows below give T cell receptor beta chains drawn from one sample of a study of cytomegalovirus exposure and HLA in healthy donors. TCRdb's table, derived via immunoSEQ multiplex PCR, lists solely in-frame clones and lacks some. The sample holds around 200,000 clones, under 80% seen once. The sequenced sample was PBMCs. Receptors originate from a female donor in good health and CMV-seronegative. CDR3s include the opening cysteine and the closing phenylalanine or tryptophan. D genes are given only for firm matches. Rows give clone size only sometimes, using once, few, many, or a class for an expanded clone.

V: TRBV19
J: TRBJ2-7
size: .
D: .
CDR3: CASSIEVGRGHEQYF
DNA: TGTGCCAGTAGTATCGAGGTTGGCAGGGGTCACGAGCAGTACTTC

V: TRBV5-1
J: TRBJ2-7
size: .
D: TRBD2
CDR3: CASSLVGLAPDEQYF
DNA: TGCGCCAGCAGCTTGGTGGGACTAGCACCCGACGAGCAGTACTTC

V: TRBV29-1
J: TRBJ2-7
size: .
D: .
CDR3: CSVRMTGSYEQYF
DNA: TGCAGCGTCCGAATGACAGGCAGCTACGAGCAGTACTTC

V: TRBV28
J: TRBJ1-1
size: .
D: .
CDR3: CASSLNRLGVNTEAFF
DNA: TGTGCCAGCAGTTTAAACAGGCTAGGGGTGAACACTGAAGCTTTCTTT

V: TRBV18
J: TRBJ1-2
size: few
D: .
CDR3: CASSPIQGAYGYTF
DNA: TGTGCCAGCTCACCGATCCAGGGTGCGTATGGCTACACCTTC

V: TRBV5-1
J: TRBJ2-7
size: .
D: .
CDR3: CASSYYGVYEQYF
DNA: TGCGCCAGCAGCTACTATGGCGTGTACGAGCAGTACTTC

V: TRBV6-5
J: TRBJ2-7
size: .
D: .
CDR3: CASSVDLSSYEQYF
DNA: TGTGCCAGCAGTGTAGACTTGAGCTCCTACGAGCAGTACTTC

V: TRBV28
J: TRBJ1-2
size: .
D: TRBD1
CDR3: CASSPGGQGAGGYTF
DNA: TGTGCCAGCAGTCCCGGGGGACAGGGGGCGGGTGGCTACACCTTC

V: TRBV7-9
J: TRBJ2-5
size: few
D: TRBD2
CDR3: CASSYGVAGVKYQETQYF
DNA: TGTGCCAGCAGCTACGGGGTAGCGGGAGTAAAGTACCAAGAGACCCAGTACTTC

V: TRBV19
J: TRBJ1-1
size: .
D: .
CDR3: CASTPGWNTEAFF
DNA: TGTGCCAGTACCCCGGGATGGAACACTGAAGCTTTCTTT

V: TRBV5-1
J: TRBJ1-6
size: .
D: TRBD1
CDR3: CASSVPQGRNSPLHF
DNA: TGCGCCAGCAGCGTACCACAGGGGAGGAATTCACCCCTCCACTTT

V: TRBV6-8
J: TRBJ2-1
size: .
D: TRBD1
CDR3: CASSQPGTGVIRVYEQFF
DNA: TGTGCCAGCAGCCAACCCGGGACAGGGGTTATTAGAGTCTATGAGCAGTTCTTC

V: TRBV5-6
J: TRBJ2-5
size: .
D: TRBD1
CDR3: CASSLARQGAHQETQYF
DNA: TGTGCCAGCAGCTTGGCGCGGCAGGGGGCCCACCAAGAGACCCAGTACTTC

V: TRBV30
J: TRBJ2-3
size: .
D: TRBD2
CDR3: CAWSELASDTQYF
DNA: TGTGCCTGGAGTGAACTAGCGTCAGATACGCAGTATTTT

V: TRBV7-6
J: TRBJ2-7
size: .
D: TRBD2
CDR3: CASSLTAGGYEQYF
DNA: TGTGCCAGCAGCTTAACGGCGGGAGGCTACGAGCAGTACTTC

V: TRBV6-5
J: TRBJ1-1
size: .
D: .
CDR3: CASSYSTANTEAFF
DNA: TGTGCCAGCAGTTACTCAACAGCCAACACTGAAGCTTTCTTT

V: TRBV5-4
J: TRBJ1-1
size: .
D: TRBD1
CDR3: CASSRPRQGENTEAFF
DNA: TGTGCCAGCAGCCGCCCCCGACAGGGGGAGAACACTGAAGCTTTCTTT

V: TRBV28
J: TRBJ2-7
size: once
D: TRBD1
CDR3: CASTTTGGSYEQYF
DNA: TGTGCCAGCACCACGACAGGGGGCTCCTACGAGCAGTACTTC

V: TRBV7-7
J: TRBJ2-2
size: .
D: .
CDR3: CASSLVIGSGELFF
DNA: TGTGCCAGCAGCTTAGTAATCGGTTCCGGGGAGCTGTTTTTT

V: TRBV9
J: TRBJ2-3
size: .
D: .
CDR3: CASSVGTSPDTQYF
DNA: TGTGCCAGCAGCGTAGGAACCAGTCCAGATACGCAGTATTTT

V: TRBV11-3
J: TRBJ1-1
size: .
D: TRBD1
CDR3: CASSLGTGRNTEAFF
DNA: TGTGCCAGCAGCTTAGGGACAGGGAGGAACACTGAAGCTTTCTTT

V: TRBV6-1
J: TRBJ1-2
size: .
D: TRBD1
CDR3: CASSLIDRGLGGYTF
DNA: TGTGCCAGCAGCCTCATAGACAGGGGGCTAGGGGGCTACACCTTC

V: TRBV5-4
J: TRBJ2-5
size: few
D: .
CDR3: CASSLPLVQETQYF
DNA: TGTGCCAGCAGCTTGCCGCTAGTACAAGAGACCCAGTACTTC

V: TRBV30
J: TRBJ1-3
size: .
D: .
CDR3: CAWRKIGALSGNTIYF
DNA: TGTGCCTGGAGGAAGATAGGGGCTCTCTCTGGAAACACCATATATTTT

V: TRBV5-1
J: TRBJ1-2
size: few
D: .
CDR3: CASSFAGSYGYTF
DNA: TGCGCCAGCAGCTTTGCGGGATCCTATGGCTACACCTTC

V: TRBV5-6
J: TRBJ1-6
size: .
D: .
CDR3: CASSHPDEEVNSPLHF
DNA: TGTGCCAGCAGCCACCCCGACGAGGAGGTGAATTCACCCCTCCACTTT

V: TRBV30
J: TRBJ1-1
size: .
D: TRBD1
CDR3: CAWSPEDRLYTEAFF
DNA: TGTGCCTGGAGTCCCGAGGACAGGTTGTACACTGAAGCTTTCTTT

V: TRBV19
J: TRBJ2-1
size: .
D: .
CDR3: CASSIAGAYNEQFF
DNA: TGTGCCAGTAGTATAGCGGGGGCCTACAATGAGCAGTTCTTC

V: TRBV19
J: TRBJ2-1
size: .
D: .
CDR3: CASSTTGSSYNEQFF
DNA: TGTGCCAGTAGTACAACAGGGAGCTCCTACAATGAGCAGTTCTTC

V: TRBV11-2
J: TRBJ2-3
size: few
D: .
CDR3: CASSLGLLPTQYF
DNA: TGTGCCAGCAGCTTGGGACTCCTTCCTACGCAGTATTTT

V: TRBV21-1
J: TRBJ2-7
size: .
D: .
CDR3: CASSSPTVECYEQYF
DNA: TGTGCCAGCAGCTCCCCGACTGTAGAATGTTACGAGCAGTACTTC

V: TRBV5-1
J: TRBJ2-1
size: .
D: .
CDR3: CASSLVGGNEQFF
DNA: TGCGCCAGCAGCTTGGTCGGCGGCAATGAGCAGTTCTTC

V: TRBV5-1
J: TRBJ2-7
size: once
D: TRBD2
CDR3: CASSRRVSGSSYEQYF
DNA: TGCGCCAGCAGCCGCCGAGTTAGCGGGAGCTCCTACGAGCAGTACTTC

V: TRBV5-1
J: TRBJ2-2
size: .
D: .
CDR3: CASSLMGRNTGELFF
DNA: TGCGCCAGCAGCTTGATGGGGCGGAACACCGGGGAGCTGTTTTTT

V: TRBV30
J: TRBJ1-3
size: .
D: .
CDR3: CAWSPRAPYSGNTIYF
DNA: TGTGCCTGGAGTCCCAGGGCTCCCTACTCTGGAAACACCATATATTTT

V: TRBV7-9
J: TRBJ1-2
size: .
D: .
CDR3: CASSPAPTGWYGYTF
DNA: TGTGCCAGCAGCCCCGCACCCACAGGGTGGTATGGCTACACCTTC

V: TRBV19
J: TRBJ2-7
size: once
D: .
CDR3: CASSILSWGAYEQYF
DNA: TGTGCCAGTAGTATTCTCTCGTGGGGCGCCTACGAGCAGTACTTC

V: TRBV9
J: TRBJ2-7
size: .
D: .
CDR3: CASSVGASNLYEQYF
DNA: TGTGCCAGCAGCGTAGGGGCTAGCAACCTCTACGAGCAGTACTTC

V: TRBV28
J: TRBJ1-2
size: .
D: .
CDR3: CASSFLRVEGYTF
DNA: TGTGCCAGCAGTTTCCTCAGGGTTGAGGGCTACACCTTC

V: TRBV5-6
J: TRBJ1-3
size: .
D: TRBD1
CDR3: CASSLRGTGISGNTIYF
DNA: TGTGCCAGCAGCTTGCGAGGGACAGGGATCTCTGGAAACACCATATATTTT

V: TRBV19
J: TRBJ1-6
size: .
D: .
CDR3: CASSSPGLESHSPLHF
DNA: TGTGCCAGTAGCTCTCCGGGACTCGAGAGCCATTCACCCCTCCACTTT

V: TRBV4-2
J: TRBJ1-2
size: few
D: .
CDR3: CASSQGYTYYVSSYGYTF
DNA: TGTGCCAGCAGCCAAGGGTACACCTACTACGTTAGTTCCTATGGCTACACCTTC

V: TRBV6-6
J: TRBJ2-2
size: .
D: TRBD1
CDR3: CASRRGQGTGELFF
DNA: TGTGCCAGCAGAAGGGGACAGGGCACCGGGGAGCTGTTTTTT

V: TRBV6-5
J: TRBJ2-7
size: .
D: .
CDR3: CASSYGGSEQYF
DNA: TGTGCCAGCAGTTACGGGGGGAGCGAGCAGTACTTC

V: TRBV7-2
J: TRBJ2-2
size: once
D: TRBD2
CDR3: CASSLASGGAGELFF
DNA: TGTGCCAGCAGCTTGGCTAGCGGTGGCGCCGGGGAGCTGTTTTTT

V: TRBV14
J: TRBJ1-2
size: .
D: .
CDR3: CASSPGIRGGYTF
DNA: TGTGCCAGCAGCCCGGGGATACGAGGTGGCTACACCTTC

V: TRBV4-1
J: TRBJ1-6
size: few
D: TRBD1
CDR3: CASSQDSGTGGSPLHF
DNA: TGCGCCAGCAGCCAAGATTCGGGGACAGGGGGGTCACCCCTCCACTTT

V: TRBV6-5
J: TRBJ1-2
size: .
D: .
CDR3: CASSYEGVGYGYTF
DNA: TGTGCCAGCAGCTACGAGGGGGTGGGCTATGGCTACACCTTC

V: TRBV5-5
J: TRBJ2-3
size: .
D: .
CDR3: CASRIQGRTDTQYF
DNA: TGTGCCAGCAGAATACAGGGAAGAACAGATACGCAGTATTTT

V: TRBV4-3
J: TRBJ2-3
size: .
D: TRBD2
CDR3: CASSQDTGLAGSDTQYF
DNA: TGCGCCAGCAGCCAGGACACCGGACTAGCGGGTTCGGATACGCAGTATTTT

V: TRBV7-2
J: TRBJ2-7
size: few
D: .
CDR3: CASSLGGQPSYEQYF
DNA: TGTGCCAGCAGCTTAGGAGGACAGCCCTCCTACGAGCAGTACTTC

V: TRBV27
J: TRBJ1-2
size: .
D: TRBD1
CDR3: CASSWDSNYGYTF
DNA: TGTGCCAGCAGTTGGGACAGTAACTATGGCTACACCTTC

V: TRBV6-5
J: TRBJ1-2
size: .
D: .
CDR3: CASSYSGAPYGYTF
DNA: TGTGCCAGCAGTTACTCTGGGGCACCCTATGGCTACACCTTC